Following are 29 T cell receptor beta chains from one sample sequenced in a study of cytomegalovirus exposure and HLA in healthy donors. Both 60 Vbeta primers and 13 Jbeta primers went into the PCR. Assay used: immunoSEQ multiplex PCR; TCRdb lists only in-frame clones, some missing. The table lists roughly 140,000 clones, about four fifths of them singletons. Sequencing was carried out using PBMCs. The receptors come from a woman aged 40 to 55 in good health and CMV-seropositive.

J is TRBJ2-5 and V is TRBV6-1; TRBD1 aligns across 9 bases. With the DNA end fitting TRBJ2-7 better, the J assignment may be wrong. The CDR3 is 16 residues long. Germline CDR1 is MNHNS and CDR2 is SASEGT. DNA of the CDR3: TGTGCCAGCAGTGATACAGACCCGGGACAGGGTTACGAGCAGTACTTC. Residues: CASSDTDPGQGYEQYF.

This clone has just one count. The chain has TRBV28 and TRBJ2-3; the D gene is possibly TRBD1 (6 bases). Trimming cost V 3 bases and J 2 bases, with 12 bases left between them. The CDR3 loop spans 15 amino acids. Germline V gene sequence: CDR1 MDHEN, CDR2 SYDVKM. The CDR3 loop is CASSFRTGYTDTQYF. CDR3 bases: TGTGCCAGCAGTTTCAGAACAGGGTACACAGATACGCAGTATTTT.

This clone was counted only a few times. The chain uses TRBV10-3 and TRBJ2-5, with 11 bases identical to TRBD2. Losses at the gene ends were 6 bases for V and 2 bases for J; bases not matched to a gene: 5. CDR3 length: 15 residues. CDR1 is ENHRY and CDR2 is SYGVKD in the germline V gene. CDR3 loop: CAIRASGGPQETQYF. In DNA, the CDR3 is TGTGCCATCAGGGCTAGCGGGGGGCCTCAAGAGACCCAGTACTTC.

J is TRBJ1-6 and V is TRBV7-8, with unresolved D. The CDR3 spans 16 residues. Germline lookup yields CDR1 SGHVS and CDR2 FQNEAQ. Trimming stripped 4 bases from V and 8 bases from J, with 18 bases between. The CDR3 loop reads CASSSLMEPWDSPLHF. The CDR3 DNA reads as TGTGCCAGCAGCTCCCTAATGGAGCCCTGGGATTCACCCCTCCACTTT.

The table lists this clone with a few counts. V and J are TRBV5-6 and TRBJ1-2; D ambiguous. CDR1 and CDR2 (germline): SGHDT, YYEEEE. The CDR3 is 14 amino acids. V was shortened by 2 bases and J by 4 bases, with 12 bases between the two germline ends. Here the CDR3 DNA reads TGTGCCAGCAGCTTAAGGGAGCTCAGCTATGGCTACACCTTC. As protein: CASSLRELSYGYTF.

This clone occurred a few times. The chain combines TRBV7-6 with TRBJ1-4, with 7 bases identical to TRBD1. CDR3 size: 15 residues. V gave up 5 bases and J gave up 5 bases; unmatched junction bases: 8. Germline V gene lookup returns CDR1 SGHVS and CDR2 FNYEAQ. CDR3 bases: TGTGCCAGCAGCCCGGACAGGAGGAGCAATGAAAAACTGTTTTTT. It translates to CASSPDRRSNEKLFF.

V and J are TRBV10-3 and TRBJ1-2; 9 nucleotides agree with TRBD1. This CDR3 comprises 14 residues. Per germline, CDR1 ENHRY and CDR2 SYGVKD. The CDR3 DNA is TGTGTGGCGAGGGGGACAGGGAGAAACTATGGCTACACCTTC. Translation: CVARGTGRNYGYTF.

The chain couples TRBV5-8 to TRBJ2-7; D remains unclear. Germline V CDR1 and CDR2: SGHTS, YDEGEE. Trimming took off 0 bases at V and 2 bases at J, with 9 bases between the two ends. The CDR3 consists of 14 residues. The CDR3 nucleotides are TGTGCCAGCAGCTTGGGTCAGCGAACCTACGAGCAGTACTTC. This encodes CASSLGQRTYEQYF.

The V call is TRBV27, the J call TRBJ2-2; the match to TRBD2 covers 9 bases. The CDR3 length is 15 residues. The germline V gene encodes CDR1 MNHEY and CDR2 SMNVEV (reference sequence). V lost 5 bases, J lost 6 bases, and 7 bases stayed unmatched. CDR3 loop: CASSPSGVPAGELFF. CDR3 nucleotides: TGTGCCAGCAGTCCTAGCGGGGTGCCGGCCGGGGAGCTGTTTTTT.

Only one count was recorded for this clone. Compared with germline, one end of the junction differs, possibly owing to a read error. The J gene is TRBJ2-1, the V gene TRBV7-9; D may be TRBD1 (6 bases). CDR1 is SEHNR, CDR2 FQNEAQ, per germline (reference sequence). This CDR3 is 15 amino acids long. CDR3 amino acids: CSSSSTGISYNEQFF. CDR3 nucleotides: TGTTCCAGCAGCTCGACAGGCATCTCCTACAATGAGCAGTTCTTC.

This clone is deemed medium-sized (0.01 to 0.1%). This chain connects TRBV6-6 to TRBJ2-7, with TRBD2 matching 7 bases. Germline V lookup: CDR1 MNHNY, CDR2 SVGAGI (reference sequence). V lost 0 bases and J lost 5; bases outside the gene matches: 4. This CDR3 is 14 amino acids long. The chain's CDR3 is CASSYSPGRDEQYF. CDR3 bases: TGTGCCAGCAGTTACTCCCCAGGGAGGGACGAGCAGTACTTC.

The CDR3 is CASSERNEQFF. The DNA of the CDR3 is TGTGCCAGCAGTGAACGCAATGAGCAGTTCTTC. This sequence joins TRBV25-1 and TRBJ2-1; D is uncertain. The CDR3 spans 11 residues. Germline V lookup: CDR1 MGHDK, CDR2 SYGVNS. Deletions cut 2 bases from V and 6 bases from J, with 2 bases between.

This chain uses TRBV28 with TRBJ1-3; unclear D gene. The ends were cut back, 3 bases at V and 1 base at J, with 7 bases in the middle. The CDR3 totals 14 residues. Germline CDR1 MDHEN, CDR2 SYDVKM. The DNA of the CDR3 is TGTGCCAGCAGTTTGCCCGGGTCTGGAAACACCATATATTTT. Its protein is CASSLPGSGNTIYF.

The CDR3 protein is CASSLTGEKLFF. The CDR3 region has the DNA TGTGCCAGCAGTTTAACGGGAGAAAAACTGTTTTTT. The chain carries TRBV28 and TRBJ1-4; the D is unclear. V was cut by 2 bases and J by 8 bases, with 6 bases left in between. Germline V gene lookup returns CDR1 MDHEN and CDR2 SYDVKM. The CDR3 is 12 amino acids.

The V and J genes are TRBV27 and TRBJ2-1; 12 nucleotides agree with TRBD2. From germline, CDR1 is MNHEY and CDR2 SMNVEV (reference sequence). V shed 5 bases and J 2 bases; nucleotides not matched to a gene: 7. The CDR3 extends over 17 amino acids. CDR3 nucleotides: TGTGCCAGCAGTCCCCGACTAGCGGGAGTAACCTACAATGAGCAGTTCTTC. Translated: CASSPRLAGVTYNEQFF.

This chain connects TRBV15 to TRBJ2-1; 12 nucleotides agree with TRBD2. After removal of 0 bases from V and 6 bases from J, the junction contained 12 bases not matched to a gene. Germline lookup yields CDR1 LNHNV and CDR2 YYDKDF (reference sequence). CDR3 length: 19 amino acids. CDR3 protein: CATSRDAPTASGRGNEQFF. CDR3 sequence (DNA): TGTGCCACCAGCAGAGATGCCCCTACGGCTAGCGGGAGGGGCAATGAGCAGTTCTTC.

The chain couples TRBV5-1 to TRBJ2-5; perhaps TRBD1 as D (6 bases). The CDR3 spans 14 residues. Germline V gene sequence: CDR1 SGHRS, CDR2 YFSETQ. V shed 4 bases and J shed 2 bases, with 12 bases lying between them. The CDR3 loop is CASSPGHLQETQYF. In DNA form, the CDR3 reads TGCGCCAGCAGCCCGGGACACCTACAAGAGACCCAGTACTTC.

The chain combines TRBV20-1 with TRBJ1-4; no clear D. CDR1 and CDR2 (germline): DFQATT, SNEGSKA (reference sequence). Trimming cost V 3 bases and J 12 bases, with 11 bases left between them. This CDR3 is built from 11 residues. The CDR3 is CSASGRGELFF. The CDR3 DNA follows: TGCAGTGCTAGCGGACGGGGTGAACTGTTTTTT.

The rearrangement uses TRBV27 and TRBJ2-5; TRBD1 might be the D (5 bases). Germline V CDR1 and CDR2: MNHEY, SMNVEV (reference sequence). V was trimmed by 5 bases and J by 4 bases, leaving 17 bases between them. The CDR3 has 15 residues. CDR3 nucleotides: TGTGCCAGCAGTCCACTCCGAGGTGGGGCAGAGACCCAGTACTTC. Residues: CASSPLRGGAETQYF.

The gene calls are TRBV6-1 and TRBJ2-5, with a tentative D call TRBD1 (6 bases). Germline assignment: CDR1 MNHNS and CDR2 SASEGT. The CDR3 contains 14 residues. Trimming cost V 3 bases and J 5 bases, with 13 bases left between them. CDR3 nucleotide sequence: TGTGCCAGCAGTGATTTTCAGGGGCGTGAGACCCAGTACTTC. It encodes CASSDFQGRETQYF.

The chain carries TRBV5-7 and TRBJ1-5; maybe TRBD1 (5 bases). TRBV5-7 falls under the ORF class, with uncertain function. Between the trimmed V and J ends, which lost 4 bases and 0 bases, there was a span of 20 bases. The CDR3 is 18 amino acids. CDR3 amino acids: CASSDNAPTADSNQPQHF. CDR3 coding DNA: TGTGCCAGCAGCGATAATGCTCCGACAGCTGATAGCAATCAGCCCCAGCATTTT.

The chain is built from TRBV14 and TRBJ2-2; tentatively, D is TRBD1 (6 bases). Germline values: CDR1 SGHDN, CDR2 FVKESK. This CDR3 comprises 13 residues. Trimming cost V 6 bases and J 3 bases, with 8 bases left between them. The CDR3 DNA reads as TGTGCCAGCAGACAGGGTTACACCGGGGAGCTGTTTTTT. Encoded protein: CASRQGYTGELFF.

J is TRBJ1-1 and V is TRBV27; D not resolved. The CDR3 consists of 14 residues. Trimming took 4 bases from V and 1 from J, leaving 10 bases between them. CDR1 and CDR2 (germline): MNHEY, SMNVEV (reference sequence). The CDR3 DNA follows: TGTGCCAGCAGTTCTCCCAGGCCGAACACTGAAGCTTTCTTT. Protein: CASSSPRPNTEAFF.

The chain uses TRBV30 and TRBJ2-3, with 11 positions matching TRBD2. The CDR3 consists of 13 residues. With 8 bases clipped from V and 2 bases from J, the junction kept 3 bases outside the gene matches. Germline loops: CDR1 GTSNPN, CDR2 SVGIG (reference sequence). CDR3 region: CAAGLAATDTQYF. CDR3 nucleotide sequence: TGTGCCGCGGGACTAGCGGCCACAGATACGCAGTATTTT.

CDR3 coding DNA: TGTGCCAGCAGCTTGGGAGAGGCCAGCAATCAGCCCCAGCATTTT. The encoded protein is CASSLGEASNQPQHF. The rearrangement links TRBV5-6 to TRBJ1-5; D remains unclear. V dropped 0 bases and J dropped 1 base, with 8 bases sitting between them. This CDR3 comprises 15 residues. The germline CDR1 and CDR2 sequences are SGHDT and YYEEEE.

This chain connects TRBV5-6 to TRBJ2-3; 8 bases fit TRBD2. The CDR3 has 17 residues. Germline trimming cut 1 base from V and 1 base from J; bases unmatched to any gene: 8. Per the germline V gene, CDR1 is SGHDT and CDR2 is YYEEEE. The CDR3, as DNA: TGTGCCAGCAGCTTGCGGCGACTAGCGCTGGGCACAGATACGCAGTATTTT. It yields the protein CASSLRRLALGTDTQYF.

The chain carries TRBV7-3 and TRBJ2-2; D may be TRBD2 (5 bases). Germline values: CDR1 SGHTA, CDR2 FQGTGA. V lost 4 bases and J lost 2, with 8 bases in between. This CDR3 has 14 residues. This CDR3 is CASSSGLNTGELFF. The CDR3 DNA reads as TGTGCCAGCAGCTCAGGACTTAACACCGGGGAGCTGTTTTTT.

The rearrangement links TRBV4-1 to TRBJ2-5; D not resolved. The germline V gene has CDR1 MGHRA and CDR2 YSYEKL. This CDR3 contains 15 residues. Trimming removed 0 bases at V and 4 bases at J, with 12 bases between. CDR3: CASSQDRGNRETQYF. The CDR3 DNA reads TGCGCCAGCAGCCAAGATAGAGGCAATCGAGAGACCCAGTACTTC.

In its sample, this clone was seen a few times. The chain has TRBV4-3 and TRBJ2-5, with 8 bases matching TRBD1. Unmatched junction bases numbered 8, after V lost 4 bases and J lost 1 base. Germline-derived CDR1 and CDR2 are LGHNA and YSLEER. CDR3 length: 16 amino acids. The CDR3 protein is CASSPGTGVAQETQYF. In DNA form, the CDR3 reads TGCGCCAGCAGCCCGGGGACAGGCGTAGCCCAAGAGACCCAGTACTTC.